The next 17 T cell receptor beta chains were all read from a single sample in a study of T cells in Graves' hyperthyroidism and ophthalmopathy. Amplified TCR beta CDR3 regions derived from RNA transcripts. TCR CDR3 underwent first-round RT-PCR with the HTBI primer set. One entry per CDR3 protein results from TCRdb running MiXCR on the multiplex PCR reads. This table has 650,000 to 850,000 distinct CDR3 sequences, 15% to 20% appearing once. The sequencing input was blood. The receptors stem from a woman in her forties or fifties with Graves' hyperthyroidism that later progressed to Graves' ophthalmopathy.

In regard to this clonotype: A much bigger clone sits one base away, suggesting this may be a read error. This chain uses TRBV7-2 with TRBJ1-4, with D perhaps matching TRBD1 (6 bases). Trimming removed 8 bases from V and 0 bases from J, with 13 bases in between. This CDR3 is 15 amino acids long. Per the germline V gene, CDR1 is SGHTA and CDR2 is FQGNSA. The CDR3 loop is CASGPRQATNEKLFF. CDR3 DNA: TGTGCCAGCGGACCTCGACAGGCAACTAATGAAAAACTGTTTTTT.

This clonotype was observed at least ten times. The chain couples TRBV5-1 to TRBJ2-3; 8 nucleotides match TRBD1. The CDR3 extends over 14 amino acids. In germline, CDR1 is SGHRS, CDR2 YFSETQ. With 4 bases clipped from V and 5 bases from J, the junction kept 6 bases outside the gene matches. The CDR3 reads CASSEDRAGDTQYF. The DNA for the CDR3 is TGCGCCAGCAGCGAGGACAGGGCTGGAGATACGCAGTATTTT.

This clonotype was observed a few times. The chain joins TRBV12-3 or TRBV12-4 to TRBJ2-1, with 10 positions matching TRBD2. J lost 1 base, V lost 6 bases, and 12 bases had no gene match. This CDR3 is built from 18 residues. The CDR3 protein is CASRLLTSGLFSYNEQFF. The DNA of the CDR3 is TGTGCCAGCAGACTTTTGACTAGCGGGTTATTTTCCTACAATGAGCAGTTCTTC.

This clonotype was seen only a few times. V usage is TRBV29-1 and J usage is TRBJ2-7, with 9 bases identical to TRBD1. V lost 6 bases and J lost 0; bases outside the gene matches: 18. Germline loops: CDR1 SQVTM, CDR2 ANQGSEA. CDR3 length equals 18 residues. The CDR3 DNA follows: TGCAGCGTCACCAGTCCCGGGACAGGGTCGTTGAGCTCCTACGAGCAGTACTTC. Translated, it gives CSVTSPGTGSLSSYEQYF.

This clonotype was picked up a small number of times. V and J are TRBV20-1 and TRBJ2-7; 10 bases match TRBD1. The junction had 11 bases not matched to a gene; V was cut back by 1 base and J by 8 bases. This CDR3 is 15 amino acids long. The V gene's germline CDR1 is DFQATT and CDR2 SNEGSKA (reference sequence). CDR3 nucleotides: TGCAGTGCTAGAGGGCCGGGACAGGGGACTAATAAGCAGTACTTC. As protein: CSARGPGQGTNKQYF.

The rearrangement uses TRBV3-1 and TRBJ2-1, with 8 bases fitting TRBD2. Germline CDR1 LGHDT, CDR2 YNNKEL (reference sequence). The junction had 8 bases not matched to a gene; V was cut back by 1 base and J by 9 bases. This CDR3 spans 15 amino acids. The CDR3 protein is CASSQGFAGGVEQFF. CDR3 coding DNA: TGTGCCAGCAGCCAAGGGTTCGCGGGGGGCGTTGAGCAGTTCTTC.

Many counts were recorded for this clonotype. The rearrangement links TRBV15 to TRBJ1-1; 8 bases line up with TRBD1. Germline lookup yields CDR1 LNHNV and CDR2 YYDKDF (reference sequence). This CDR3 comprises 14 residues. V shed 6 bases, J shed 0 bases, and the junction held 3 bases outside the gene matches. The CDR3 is CATRDRDMNTEAFF. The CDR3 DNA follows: TGTGCCACCAGGGACAGGGACATGAACACTGAAGCTTTCTTT.

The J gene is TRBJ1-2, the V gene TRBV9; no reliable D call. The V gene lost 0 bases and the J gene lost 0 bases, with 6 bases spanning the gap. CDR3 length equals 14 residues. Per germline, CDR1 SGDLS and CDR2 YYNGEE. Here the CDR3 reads CASSVGDTNYGYTF. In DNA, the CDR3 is TGTGCCAGCAGCGTAGGGGATACTAACTATGGCTACACCTTC.

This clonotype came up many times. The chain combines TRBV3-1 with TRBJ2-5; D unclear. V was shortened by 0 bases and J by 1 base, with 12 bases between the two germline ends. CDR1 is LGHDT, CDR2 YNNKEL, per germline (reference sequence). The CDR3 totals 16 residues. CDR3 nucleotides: TGTGCCAGCAGCCAAGAGGCAGGTGGGCCCCAAGAGACCCAGTACTTC. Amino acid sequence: CASSQEAGGPQETQYF.

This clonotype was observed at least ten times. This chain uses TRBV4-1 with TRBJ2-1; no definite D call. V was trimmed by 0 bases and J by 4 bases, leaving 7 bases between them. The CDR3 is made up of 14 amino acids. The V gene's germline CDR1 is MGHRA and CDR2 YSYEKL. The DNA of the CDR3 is TGCGCCAGCAGCCAAGATCACCAGTACAATGAGCAGTTCTTC. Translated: CASSQDHQYNEQFF.

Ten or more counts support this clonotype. CDR3 DNA: TGCAGTGCTAGTAGTGGGGGCGGAGAGACCCAGTACTTC. Translating gives CSASSGGGETQYF. The V gene is TRBV20-1, the J gene TRBJ2-5; possible D gene TRBD1, 6 bases. The V end was cut by 3 bases, the J end by 4 bases, with 12 bases between. The CDR3 runs to 13 residues. Germline assignment: CDR1 DFQATT and CDR2 SNEGSKA (reference sequence).

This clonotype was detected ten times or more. The CDR3 bases are TGTGCCAGCAGCTTAGGTCGGCCGAACTATGGCTACACCTTC. This translates into CASSLGRPNYGYTF. V and J are TRBV7-2 and TRBJ1-2, with D unclear. Deletions cut 1 base from V and 2 bases from J, with 8 bases between. The germline gives CDR1 SGHTA, CDR2 FQGNSA. This CDR3 is built from 14 residues.

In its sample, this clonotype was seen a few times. The DNA of the CDR3 is TGTGCCAGCAGTGAATTGAGGACAGCCTACGAGCAGTACTTC. Amino acids: CASSELRTAYEQYF. The chain joins TRBV2 to TRBJ2-7; D perhaps matches TRBD1 (6 bases). V was cut by 2 bases and J by 2 bases, with 10 bases left in between. The CDR3 is made up of 14 amino acids. The germline V gene has CDR1 SNHLY and CDR2 FYNNEI.

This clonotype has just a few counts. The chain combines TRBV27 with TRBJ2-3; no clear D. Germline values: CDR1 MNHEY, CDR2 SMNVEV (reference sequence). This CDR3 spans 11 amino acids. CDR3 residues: CAVGRTDTQYF. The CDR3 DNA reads TGTGCGGTGGGCCGCACAGATACGCAGTATTTT.

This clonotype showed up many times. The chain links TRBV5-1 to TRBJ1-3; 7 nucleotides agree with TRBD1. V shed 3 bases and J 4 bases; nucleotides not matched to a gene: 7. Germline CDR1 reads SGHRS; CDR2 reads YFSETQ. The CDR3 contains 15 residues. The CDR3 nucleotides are TGCGCCAGCAGCTCGACAGGGATCTCCGGAAACACCATATATTTT. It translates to CASSSTGISGNTIYF.

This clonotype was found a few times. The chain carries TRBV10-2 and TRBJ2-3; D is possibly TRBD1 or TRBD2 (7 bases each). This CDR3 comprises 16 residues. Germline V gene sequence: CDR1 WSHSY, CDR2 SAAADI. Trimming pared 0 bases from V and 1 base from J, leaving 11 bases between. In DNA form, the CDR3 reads TGCGCCAGCAGTGAGTCGGGAGGGGGCGGCACAGATACGCAGTATTTT. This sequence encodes CASSESGGGGTDTQYF.

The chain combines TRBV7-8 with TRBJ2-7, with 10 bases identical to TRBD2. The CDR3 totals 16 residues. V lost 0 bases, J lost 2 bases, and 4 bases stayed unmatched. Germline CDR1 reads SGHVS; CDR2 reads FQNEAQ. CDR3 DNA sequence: TGTGCCAGCAGCTTAGCGTCAGCGGGGGGGACCTACGAGCAGTACTTC. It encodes CASSLASAGGTYEQYF.